This T cell receptor (beta chain) was sequenced for a study of early T cells in non-severe SARS-CoV-2 infection. Germline assignment: CDR1 SNHLY and CDR2 FYNNEI. The CDR3 spans 15 residues. V lost 6 bases and J lost 4, with 18 bases in between. Researchers tagged individual cDNA molecules with unique molecular identifiers. TCRdb ran MiXCR on the 5' RACE reads and lists one entry per CDR3 protein. The sample records approximately 70,000 distinct CDR3 sequences, over 10% being singletons. The TCR was taken from an adult who was a healthcare worker with PCR-confirmed SARS-CoV-2 infection or an uninfected control (not recorded which). Material: whole blood, obtained at baseline. The rearrangement links TRBV2 to TRBJ1-2, with a tentative D call TRBD1 (6 bases). CDR3 bases: TGTGCCAGCAGCCCCGGGACATTTTCCGGCTATGGCTACACCTTC. Translation gives CASSPGTFSGYGYTF.